This T cell receptor (beta chain) was obtained from a study of blood T cell repertoires in COVID-19. Method: immunoSEQ multiplex PCR; TCRdb's copy keeps in-frame clones and lacks some. The table has under 200,000 clones, approximately 88% seen once. This CDR3 comprises 13 residues. From germline, CDR1 is SGDLS and CDR2 YYNGEE. V dropped 0 bases and J dropped 4 bases, with 6 bases sitting between them. This clonotype was obtained from a woman aged 80 or older with active or convalescent COVID-19. The chain joins TRBV9 to TRBJ2-3, with a possible D match to TRBD1 (5 bases). The sample was peripheral blood. The CDR3 bases are TGTGCCAGCAGCGTAGGGGGCGCAGATACGCAGTATTTT. This translates into CASSVGGADTQYF.